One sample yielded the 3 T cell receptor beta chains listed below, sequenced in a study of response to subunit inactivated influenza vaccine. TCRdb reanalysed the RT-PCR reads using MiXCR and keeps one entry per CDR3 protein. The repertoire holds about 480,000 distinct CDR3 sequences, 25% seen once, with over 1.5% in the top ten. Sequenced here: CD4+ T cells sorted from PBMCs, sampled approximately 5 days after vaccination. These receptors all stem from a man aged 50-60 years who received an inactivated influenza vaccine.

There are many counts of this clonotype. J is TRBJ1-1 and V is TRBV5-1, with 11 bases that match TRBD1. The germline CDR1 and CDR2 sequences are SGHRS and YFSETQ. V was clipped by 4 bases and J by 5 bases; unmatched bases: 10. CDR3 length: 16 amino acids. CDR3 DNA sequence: TGCGCCAGCAGCACGAGGACAGGGGGCTTGGAGACTGAAGCTTTCTTT. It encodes CASSTRTGGLETEAFF.

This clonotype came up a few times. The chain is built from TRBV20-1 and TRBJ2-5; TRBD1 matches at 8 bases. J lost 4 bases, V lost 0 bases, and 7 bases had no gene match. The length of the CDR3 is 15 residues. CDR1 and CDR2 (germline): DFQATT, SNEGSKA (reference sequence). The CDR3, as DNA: TGCAGTGCTAGAGATCAATCCAGGGGGCGAGAGACCCAGTACTTC. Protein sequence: CSARDQSRGRETQYF.

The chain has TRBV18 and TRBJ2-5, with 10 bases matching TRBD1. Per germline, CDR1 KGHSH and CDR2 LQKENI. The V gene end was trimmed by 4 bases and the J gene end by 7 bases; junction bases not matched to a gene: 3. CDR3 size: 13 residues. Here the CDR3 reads CASSQRDRGTQYF. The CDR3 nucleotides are TGTGCCAGCTCACAACGGGACAGGGGGACCCAGTACTTC.